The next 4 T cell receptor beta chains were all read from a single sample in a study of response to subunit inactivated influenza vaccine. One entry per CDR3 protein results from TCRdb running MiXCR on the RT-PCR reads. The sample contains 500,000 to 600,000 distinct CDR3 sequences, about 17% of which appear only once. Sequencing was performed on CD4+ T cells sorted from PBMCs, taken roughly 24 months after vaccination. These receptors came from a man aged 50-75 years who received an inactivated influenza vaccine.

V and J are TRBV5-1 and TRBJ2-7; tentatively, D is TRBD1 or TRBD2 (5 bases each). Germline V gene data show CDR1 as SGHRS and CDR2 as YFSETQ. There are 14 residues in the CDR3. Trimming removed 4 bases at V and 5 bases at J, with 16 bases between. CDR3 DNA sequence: TGCGCCAGCAGCCATCCGGGGCCATTCCACGAGCAGTACTTC. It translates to CASSHPGPFHEQYF.

DNA for the CDR3: TGCAGCGTTGATGTGGCGGGCCGCACTGAAGCTTTCTTT. It is translated as CSVDVAGRTEAFF. The rearrangement links TRBV29-1 to TRBJ1-1; D not certain. Trimming removed 3 bases at V and 4 bases at J, with 12 bases between. This CDR3 comprises 13 residues. From germline, CDR1 is SQVTM and CDR2 ANQGSEA. Supplemented by reference TRBV29-1 and TRBJ1-1, the full variable domain reads SAVISQKPSRDICQRGTSLTIQCQVDSQVTMMFWYRQQPGQSLTLIATANQGSEATYESGFVIDKFPISRPNLTFSTLTVSNMSPEDSSIYLCSVDVAGRTEAFFGQGTRLTVV.

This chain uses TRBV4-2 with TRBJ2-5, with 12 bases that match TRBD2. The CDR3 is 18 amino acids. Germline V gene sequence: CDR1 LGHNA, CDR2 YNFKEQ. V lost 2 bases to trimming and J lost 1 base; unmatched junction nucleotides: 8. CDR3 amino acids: CASSQHPGLAGIQETQYF. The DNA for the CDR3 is TGTGCCAGCAGCCAACACCCCGGACTAGCGGGAATCCAAGAGACCCAGTACTTC.

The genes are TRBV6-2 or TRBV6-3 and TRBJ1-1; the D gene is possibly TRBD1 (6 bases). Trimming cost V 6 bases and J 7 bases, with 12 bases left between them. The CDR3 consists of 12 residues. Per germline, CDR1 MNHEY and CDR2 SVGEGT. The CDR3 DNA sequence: TGTGCCAGCAGGGGGGTGACAGGTGAAGCTTTCTTT. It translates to CASRGVTGEAFF.